This T cell receptor beta chain was captured by sequencing in a study of blood T cell repertoires in COVID-19 (dated by TCRdb to about 2020). Describing the broader study: Samples covering the acute and convalescent phases of COVID-19 were provided by collaborators in the United States, Italy and Spain. The material from the prospective study consisted of cDNA or gDNA derived from T cells, B-cell-depleted T cells, or PBMCs. The dataset comprised deeply sampled blood TCRbeta repertoires from subjects exposed to, actively infected with, or recovered from COVID-19. The repertoires were made available in a free public database intended to serve as a resource for research on the immune response to SARS-CoV-2. The samples were drawn from two sources: the first 160 participants of the ongoing ImmuneRACE study, and approximately 1,300 subjects contributed by 6 global collaborators. A de-identified subject ID, COVID-19 status, age in years and sex were almost always included in the sample metadata. Where HLA class I and class II types were available, the types were taken from metadata supplied by the sample provider, not from assay-based typing.

The investigation overall reported the following: The quantity of clinical and demographic metadata differed by source and by participant and was supplied without curation.

The immunoSEQ Assay, a bias-controlled multiplex PCR, was used to amplify TCRbeta CDR3 regions from genomic DNA. The published analysis was carried out like this. Nucleated cell counts per sample were estimated from amplification of reference gene primers within the assay. To quantify the absolute abundance of each unique TCRbeta CDR3 rearrangement, sequence reads were collapsed and filtered. For each sample, productive Simpson clonality was calculated as the square root of Simpson's diversity index across productive rearrangements. The clones in this table, taken by TCRdb from immuneACCESS, are in-frame only. Not every clone is retained; where verified, under half of the shortfall comes from an unresolved V gene, and the cause of the rest is unknown. Clonal size and the V and J genes are those of that table, whereas D and trimming came from the DNA. This sample lists about 200,000 clones; about 76% were detected once. The ten largest make up approximately 5.9% of the sample.

The junction shows trimming of 2 bases on V and 5 bases on J, and the gene matches do not reach 4 bases of it. Per the germline V gene (reference sequence), LNHDA is the CDR1 and SQIVND is the CDR2. The CDR3 contains 14 residues, cysteine and phenylalanine counted. CDR3 DNA is the only sequence kept; it has 42 bases, read in frame from the first base. A note on this clone: No antigen is known for it. No base quality information exists; no much larger clone differs at one position.

One collaborating source in Seattle enrolled patients during active infection and followed them longitudinally through the course of disease. Each collaborating institution followed its own protocols to collect whole blood in K2EDTA tubes. For TCRbeta analysis, collaborators shipped samples in one of three forms: frozen whole blood, isolated PBMCs, or DNA extracted from either of those sample types. Source material: peripheral blood. The V and J segments used are TRBV19 and TRBJ2-7; 9 junctional bases match TRBD1. This clonotype originated in a woman aged 40 to 50 with COVID-19, enrolled during active disease. Here is the DNA: TGTGCCAGTAGTATACCCGGGACAGGGAACGAGCAGTACTTC. Translated, it gives CASSIPGTGNEQYF.